This T cell receptor (beta chain) stems from a study of blood T cell repertoires in COVID-19. Turning to the study itself: COVID-19 samples, acute and convalescent, were from the United States, Italy and Spain. PBMCs, B-cell-depleted T cells, or T cells were the source of the cDNA or gDNA that made up the material.

V was trimmed by 1 base and J by 0 bases, leaving 10 bases between them. The CDR3 loop spans 16 amino acids. CDR1 is SGHTA and CDR2 is FQGNSA in the germline V gene. How the authors handled the data: How many nucleated cells were present was estimated from reference gene primer amplification. Assay used: immunoSEQ multiplex PCR; TCRdb lists only in-frame clones, some missing. V, J and clone size reflect that table, while D and trimming were determined from the DNA. Of approximately 30,000 clones listed, 76% were seen once; the top ten hold 30% to 45%. Sequencing used peripheral blood. The receptor was derived from a man in his 70s with acute or convalescent COVID-19. This sequence joins TRBV7-2 and TRBJ2-1; D is uncertain. CDR3 coding DNA: TGTGCCAGCAGCTTAGTAATAGCCAGCTCCTACAATGAGCAGTTCTTC. Protein: CASSLVIASSYNEQFF. Full variable domain (rest looked up from reference TRBV7-2 and TRBJ2-1): GAGVSQSPSNKVTEKGKDVELRCDPISGHTALYWYRQSLGQGLEFLIYFQGNSAPDKSGLPSDRFSAERTGGSVSTLTIQRTQQEDSAVYLCASSLVIASSYNEQFFGPGTRLTVL.